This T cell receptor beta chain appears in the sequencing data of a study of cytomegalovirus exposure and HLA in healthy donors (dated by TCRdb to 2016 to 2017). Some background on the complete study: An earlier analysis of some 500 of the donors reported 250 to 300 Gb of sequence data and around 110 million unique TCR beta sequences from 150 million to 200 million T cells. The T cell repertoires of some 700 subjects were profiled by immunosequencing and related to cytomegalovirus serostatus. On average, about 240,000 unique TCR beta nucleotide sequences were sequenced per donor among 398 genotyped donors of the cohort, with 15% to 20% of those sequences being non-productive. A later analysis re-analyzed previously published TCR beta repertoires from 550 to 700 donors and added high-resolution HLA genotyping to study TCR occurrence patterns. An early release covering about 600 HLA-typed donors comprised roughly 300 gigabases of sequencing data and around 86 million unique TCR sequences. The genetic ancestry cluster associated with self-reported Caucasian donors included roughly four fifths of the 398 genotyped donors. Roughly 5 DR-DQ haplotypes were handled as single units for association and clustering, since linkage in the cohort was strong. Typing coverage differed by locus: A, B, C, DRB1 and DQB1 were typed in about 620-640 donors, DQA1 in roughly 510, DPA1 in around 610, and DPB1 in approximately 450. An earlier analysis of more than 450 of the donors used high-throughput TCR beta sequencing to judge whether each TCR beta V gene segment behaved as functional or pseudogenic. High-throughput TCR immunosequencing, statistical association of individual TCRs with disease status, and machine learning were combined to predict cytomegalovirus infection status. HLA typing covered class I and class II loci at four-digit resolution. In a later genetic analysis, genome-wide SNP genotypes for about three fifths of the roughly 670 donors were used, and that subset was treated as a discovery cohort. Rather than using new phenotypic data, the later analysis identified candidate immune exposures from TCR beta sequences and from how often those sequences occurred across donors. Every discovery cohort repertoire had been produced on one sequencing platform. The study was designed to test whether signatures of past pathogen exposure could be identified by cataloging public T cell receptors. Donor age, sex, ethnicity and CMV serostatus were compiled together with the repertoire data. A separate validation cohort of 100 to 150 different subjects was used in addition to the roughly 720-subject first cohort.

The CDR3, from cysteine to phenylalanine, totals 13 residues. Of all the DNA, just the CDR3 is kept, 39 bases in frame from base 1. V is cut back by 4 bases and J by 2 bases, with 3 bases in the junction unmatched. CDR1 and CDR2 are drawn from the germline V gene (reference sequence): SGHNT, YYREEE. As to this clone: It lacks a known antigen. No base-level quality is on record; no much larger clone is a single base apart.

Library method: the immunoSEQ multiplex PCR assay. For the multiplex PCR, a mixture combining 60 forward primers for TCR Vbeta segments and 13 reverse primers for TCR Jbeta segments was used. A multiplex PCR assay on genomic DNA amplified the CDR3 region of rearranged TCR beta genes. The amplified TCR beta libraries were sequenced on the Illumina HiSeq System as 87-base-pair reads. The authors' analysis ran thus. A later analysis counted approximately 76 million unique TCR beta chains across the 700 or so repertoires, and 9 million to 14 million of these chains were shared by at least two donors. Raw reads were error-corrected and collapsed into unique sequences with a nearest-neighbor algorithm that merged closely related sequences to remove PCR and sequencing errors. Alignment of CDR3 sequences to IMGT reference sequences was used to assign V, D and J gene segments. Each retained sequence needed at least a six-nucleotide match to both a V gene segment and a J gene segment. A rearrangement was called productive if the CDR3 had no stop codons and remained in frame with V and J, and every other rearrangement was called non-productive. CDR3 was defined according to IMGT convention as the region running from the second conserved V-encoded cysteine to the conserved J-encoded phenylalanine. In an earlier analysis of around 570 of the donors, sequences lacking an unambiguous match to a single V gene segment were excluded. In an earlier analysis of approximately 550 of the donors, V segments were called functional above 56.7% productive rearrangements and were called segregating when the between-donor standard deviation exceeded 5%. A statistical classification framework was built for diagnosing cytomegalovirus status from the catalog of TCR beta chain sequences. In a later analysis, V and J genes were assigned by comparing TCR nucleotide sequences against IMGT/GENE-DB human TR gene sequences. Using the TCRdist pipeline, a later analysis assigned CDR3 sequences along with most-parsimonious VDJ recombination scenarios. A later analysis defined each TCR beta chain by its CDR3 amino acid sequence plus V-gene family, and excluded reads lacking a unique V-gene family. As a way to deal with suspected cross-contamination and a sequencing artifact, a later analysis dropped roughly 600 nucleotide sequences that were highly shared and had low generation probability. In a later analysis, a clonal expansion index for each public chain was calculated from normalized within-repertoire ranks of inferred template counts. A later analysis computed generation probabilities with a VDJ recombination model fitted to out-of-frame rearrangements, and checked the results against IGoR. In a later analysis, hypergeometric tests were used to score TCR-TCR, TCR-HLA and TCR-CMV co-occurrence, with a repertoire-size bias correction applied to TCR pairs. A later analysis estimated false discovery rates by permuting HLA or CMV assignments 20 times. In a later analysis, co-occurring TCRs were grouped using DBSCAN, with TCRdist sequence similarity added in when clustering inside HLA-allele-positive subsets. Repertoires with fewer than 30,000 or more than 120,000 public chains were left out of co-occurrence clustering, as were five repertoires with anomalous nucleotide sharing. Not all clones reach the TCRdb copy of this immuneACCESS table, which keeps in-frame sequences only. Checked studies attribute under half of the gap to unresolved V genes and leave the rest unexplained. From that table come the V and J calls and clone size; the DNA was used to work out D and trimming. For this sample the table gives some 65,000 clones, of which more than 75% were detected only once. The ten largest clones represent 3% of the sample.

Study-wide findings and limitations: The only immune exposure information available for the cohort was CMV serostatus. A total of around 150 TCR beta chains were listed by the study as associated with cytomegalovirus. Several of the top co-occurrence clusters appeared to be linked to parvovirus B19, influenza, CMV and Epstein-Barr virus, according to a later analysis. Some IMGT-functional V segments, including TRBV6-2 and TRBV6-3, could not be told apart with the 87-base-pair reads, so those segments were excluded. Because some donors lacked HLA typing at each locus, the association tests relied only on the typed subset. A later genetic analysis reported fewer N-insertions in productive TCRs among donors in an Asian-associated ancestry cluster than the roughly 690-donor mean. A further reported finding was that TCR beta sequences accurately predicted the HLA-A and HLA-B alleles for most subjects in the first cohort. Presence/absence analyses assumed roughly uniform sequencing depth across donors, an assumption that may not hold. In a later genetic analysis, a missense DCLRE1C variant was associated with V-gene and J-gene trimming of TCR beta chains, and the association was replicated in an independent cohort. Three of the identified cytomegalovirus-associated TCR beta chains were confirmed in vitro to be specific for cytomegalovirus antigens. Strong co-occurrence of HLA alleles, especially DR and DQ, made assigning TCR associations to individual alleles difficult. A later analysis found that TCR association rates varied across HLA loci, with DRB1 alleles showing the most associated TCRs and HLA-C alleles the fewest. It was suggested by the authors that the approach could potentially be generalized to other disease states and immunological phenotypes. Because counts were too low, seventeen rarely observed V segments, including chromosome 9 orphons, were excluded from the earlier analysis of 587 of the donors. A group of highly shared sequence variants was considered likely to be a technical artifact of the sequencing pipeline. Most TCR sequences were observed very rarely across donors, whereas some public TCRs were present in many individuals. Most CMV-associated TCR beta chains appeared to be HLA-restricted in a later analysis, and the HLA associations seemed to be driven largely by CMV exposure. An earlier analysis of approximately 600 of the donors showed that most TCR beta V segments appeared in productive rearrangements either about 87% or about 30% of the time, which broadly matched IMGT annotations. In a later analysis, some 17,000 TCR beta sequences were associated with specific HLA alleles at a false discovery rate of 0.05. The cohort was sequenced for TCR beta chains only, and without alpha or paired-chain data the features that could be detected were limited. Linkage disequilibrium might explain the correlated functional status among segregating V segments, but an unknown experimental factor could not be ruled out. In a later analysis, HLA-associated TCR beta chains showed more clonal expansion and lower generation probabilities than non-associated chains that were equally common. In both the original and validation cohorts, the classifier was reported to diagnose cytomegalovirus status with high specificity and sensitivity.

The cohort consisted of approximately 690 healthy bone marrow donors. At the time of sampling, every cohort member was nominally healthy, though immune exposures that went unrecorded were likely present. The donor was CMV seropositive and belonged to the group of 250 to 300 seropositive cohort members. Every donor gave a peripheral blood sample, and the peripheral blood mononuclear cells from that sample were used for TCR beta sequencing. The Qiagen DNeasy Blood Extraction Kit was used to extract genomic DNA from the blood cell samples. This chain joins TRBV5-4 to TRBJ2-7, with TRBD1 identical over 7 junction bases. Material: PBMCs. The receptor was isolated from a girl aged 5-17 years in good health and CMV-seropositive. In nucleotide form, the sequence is TGTGCCAGCAGCCTCCAGGGGGCCTACGAGCAGTACTTC. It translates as CASSLQGAYEQYF. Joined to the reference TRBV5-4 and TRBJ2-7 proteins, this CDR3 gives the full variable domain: ETGVTQSPTHLIKTRGQQVTLRCSSQSGHNTVSWYQQALGQGPQFIFQYYREEENGRGNFPPRFSGLQFPNYSSELNVNALELDDSALYLCASSLQGAYEQYFGPGTRLTVT.